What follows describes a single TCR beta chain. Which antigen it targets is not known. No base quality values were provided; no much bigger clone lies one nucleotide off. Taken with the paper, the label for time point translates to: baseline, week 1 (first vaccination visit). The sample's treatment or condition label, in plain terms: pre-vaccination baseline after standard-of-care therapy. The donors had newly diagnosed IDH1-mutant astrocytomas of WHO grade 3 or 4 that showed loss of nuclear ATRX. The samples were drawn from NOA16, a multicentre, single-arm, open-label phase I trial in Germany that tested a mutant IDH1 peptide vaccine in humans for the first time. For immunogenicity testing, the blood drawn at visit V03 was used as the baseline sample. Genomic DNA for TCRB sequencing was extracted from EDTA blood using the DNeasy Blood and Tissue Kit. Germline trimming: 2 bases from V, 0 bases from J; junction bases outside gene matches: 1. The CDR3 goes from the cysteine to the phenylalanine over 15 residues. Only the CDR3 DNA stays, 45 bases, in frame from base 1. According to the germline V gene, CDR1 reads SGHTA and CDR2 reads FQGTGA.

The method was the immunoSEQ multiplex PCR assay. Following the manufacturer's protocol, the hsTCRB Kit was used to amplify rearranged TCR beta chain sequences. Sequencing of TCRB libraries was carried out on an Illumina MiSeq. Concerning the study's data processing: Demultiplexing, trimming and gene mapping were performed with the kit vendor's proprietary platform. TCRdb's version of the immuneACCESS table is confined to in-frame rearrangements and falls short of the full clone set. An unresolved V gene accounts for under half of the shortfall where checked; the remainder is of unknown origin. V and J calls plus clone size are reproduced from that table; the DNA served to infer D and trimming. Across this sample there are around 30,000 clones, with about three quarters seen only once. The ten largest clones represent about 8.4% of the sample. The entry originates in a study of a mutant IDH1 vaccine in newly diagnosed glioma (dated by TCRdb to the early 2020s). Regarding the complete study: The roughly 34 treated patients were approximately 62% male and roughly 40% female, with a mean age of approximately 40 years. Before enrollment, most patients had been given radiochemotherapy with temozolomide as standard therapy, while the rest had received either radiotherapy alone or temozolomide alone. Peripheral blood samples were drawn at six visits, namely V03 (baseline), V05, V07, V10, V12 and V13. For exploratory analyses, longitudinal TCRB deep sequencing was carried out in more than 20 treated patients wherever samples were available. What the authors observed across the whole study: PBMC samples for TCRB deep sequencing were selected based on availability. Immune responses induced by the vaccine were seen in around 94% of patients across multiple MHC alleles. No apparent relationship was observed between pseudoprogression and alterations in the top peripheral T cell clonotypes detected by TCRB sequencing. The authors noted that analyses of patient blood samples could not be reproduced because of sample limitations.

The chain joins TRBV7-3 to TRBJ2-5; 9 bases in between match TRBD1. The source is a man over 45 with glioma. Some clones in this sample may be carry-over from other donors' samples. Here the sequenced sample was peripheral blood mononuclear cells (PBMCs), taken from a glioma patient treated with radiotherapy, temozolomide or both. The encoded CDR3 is CASSLGTGYQETQYF. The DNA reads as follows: TGTGCCAGCAGCTTAGGGACAGGGTACCAAGAGACCCAGTACTTC.